This T cell receptor beta chain was recovered during a study of blood T cell repertoires in COVID-19 (dated by TCRdb to the early 2020s). Background for the entire study: Collaborator samples came from the United States, Italy and Spain and covered acute and convalescent phases of COVID-19. A de-identified subject ID, COVID-19 status, age in years and sex were almost always included in the sample metadata. The samples were drawn from two sources: the first 160 participants of the ongoing ImmuneRACE study, and 1,000 to 1,500 subjects contributed by 6 global collaborators. Where HLA class I and class II types were available, the types were taken from metadata supplied by the sample provider, not from assay-based typing. Subjects who had been exposed to COVID-19, were actively infected with it, or had recovered from it provided the deeply sampled blood TCRbeta repertoires that made up the dataset. The prospective study material was composed of cDNA or gDNA derived from T cells, B-cell-depleted T cells, or PBMCs. The repertoires were released in a freely available public database meant as a resource for research on the immune response to SARS-CoV-2. Summary of the overall study and its limitations: The amount of clinical and demographic metadata varied by source and participant and was provided uncurated.

After removal of 3 bases from V and 6 bases from J, the junction retains 0 bases not matched to a gene. Measured from the cysteine to the phenylalanine, the CDR3 is 13 residues long. Only the CDR3 DNA is retained, 39 bases long and in frame from the first base. CDR1 and CDR2, looked up from the germline V gene (reference sequence), are LNHDA and SQIVND. This clone was found a few times. There is no known antigen for this receptor. No much larger clonotype is one base removed from it; base qualities were not supplied. The collaborating institutions used their own protocols to collect whole blood in K2EDTA tubes. Collaborator samples were shipped for TCRbeta analysis as frozen whole blood, isolated PBMCs, or DNA extracted from either sample type. TCRbeta CDR3 regions were amplified from genomic DNA by means of the immunoSEQ Assay, a bias-controlled multiplex PCR. As for how the authors treated the data: Within the assay, amplification of reference gene primers was used to estimate how many nucleated cells each sample contained. To quantify the absolute abundance of each unique TCRbeta CDR3 rearrangement, sequence reads were collapsed and filtered. For each sample, productive Simpson clonality was calculated as the square root of Simpson's diversity index over productive rearrangements. TCRdb took over this immuneACCESS table, retaining in-frame rearrangements with V and J assigned. Such tables are incomplete; in checked studies, under half of the missing clones stem from an unresolved V gene, and the remainder is unexplained. V and J calls and clone size are those listed in that table; D and trimming were worked out from the DNA. This sample is represented by 130,000 or so clones; about 74% of them were singletons. 15% to 20% of the sample goes to the ten largest clones.

Sequencing was carried out using peripheral blood. The receptor was derived from a man over 45 with acute or convalescent COVID-19. The rearrangement combines TRBV19 with TRBJ1-2, with TRBD1 identical over 11 junction bases. CDR3 sequence: CASSMGQGDGYTF. At the DNA level, the sequence is TGTGCCAGTAGTATGGGACAGGGGGATGGCTACACCTTC.